A single sample is the source of the 7 T cell receptor beta chains below, sequenced in a study of CD8 T cells in Susac syndrome. The RNA input was roughly 0.45 to 1 ug, and it was reverse transcribed with random hexamers. TCRdb re-analysed the immunoSEQ multiplex PCR reads in MiXCR, keeping a single row per CDR3 protein. The sample carries roughly 110,000 distinct CDR3 sequences, less than 95% recorded once. Sequenced material: CD8+ T cells from PBMCs. These receptor sequences come from a human donor with Susac syndrome.

V usage is TRBV19 and J usage is TRBJ1-2; D is undetermined. V was shortened by 6 bases and J by 0 bases, with 8 bases between the two germline ends. The CDR3 is 13 amino acids. Per the germline V gene, CDR1 is LNHDA and CDR2 is SQIVND (reference sequence). The CDR3 nucleotides are TGTGCCAGTAGGGTAGGCGCTAACTATGGCTACACCTTC. Translated: CASRVGANYGYTF.

This chain uses TRBV9 with TRBJ2-2, with unresolved D. The CDR3 is 16 amino acids. Germline V gene data show CDR1 as SGDLS and CDR2 as YYNGEE. V gave up 3 bases and J gave up 1 base, with 13 bases separating them. CDR3 residues: CASSEPLDQNTGELFF. The CDR3 coding sequence is TGTGCCAGCAGCGAGCCCCTAGATCAGAACACCGGGGAGCTGTTTTTT.

The V call is TRBV24-1, the J call TRBJ2-5, with 10 bases lining up with TRBD2. The germline CDR1 and CDR2 sequences are KGHDR and SFDVKD. The ends lost 3 bases at V and 1 base at J; junction bases unmatched: 1. The CDR3 covers 15 residues. The CDR3 coding sequence is TGTGCCACCAGTGATCCTAGCGGGGGCCAAGAGACCCAGTACTTC. Amino acid sequence: CATSDPSGGQETQYF.

The V gene is TRBV9, the J gene TRBJ2-1, with unresolved D. Trimming left V 3 bases short and J 4 bases short, with 8 bases between. The CDR3 has 13 residues. Germline V gene sequence: CDR1 SGDLS, CDR2 YYNGEE. The CDR3 DNA sequence: TGTGCCAGCAGCGGGGCCTTGTACAATGAGCAGTTCTTC. Its translation: CASSGALYNEQFF.

The chain employs TRBV27 and TRBJ2-7; TRBD1 is a possible D gene (6 bases). Per germline, CDR1 MNHEY and CDR2 SMNVEV (reference sequence). Trimming removed 5 bases at V and 0 bases at J, with 11 bases between. The CDR3 consists of 14 residues. The CDR3 nucleotides read TGTGCCAGCAGTCTCCGACAGGACTCCTACGAGCAGTACTTC. Protein: CASSLRQDSYEQYF.

The CDR3 DNA is TGTGCCAGCAGCTGGGACCTCGGGCAAGAGACCCAGTACTTC. This sequence encodes CASSWDLGQETQYF. This chain uses TRBV7-2 with TRBJ2-5; either TRBD1 or TRBD2 may supply D (5 bases each). The CDR3 contains 14 residues. Germline values: CDR1 SGHTA, CDR2 FQGNSA. The V gene lost 4 bases and the J gene lost 2 bases, with 11 bases spanning the gap.

The chain has TRBV20-1 and TRBJ2-2; 12 bases fit TRBD2. Per germline, CDR1 DFQATT and CDR2 SNEGSKA (reference sequence). The V segment lost 6 bases and the J segment 7 bases; nucleotides outside the gene matches: 6. The CDR3 length is 14 residues. CDR3 DNA: TGCAGTGCCCTGCTAGCGGGGGGGATCGGGGAGCTGTTTTTT. Protein sequence: CSALLAGGIGELFF.